The table lists the clone carrying this T cell receptor (beta chain) with a few counts. As yet, its antigen is unknown. Together with a sample-barcoded 5' primer, a J-beta primer mix was included in a second PCR lasting about 7 to 12 cycles. Sequencing recovered at least 2.5 million CDR3-containing paired-end reads from each sample. Each CDR3 protein gets one entry after TCRdb re-called the 5' RACE reads with MiXCR. Altogether around 800,000 distinct CDR3 sequences are present, about 46% being singletons, with the ten largest covering approximately 18%. The entry originates in a study of blood T cells in healthy people across ages. Trimming removed 3 bases from V and 1 base from J, with 10 bases in between. The CDR3 totals 14 residues. The germline CDR1 and CDR2 sequences are MDHEN and SYDVKM. Healthy Russian Caucasian donors spanned ages about 6 to 100 years. Whenever a sample was processed, at least 6.5 million PBMCs were isolated.

Study-wide findings and caveats: Aged donors had fewer naive CD4+ cells and lower diversity than long-lived donors.

The sample consisted of blood. The TCR was taken from a man older than 75 in good health. This chain joins TRBV28 and TRBJ2-7; D ambiguous. The CDR3 region is CASSFKRGSYEQYF. DNA for the CDR3: TGTGCCAGCAGTTTTAAGCGTGGGTCCTACGAGCAGTACTTC. The complete variable domain, with remaining parts taken from reference TRBV28 and TRBJ2-7, reads DVKVTQSSRYLVKRTGEKVFLECVQDMDHENMFWYRQDPGLGLRLIYFSYDVKMKEKGDIPEGYSVSREKKERFSLILESASTNQTSMYLCASSFKRGSYEQYFGPGTRLTVT.